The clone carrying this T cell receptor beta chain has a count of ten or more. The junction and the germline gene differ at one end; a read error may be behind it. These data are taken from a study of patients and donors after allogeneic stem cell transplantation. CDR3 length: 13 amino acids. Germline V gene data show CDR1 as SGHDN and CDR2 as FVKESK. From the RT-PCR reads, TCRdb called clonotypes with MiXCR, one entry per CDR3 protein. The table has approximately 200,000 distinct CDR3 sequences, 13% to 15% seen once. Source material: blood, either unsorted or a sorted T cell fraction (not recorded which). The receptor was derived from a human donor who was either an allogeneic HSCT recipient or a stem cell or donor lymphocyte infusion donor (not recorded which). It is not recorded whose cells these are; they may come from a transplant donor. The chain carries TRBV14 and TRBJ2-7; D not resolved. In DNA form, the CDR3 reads TGTGCCAGCAGCCAAGATATTTATGTACCCCCCGGCTTC. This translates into CASSQDIYVPPGF.